Listed here are 18 T cell receptor beta chains from one sample, sequenced in a study of T cell changes during pregnancy in multiple sclerosis. Repertoires were generated with immunoSEQ multiplex PCR, while TCRdb's copy carries only in-frame clones and drops some. The data show about 40,000 clones, roughly 89% seen once. The sequencing here drew on CD4+ T cells from peripheral blood mononuclear cells, taken in the first trimester of pregnancy. The receptors come from a female donor with multiple sclerosis, enrolled in a pregnancy study.

This clone appeared once. This chain connects TRBV5-6 to TRBJ2-4; the match to TRBD1 covers 11 bases. The CDR3 is 16 amino acids. Germline V lookup: CDR1 SGHDT, CDR2 YYEEEE. Germline trimming cut 3 bases from V and 8 bases from J; bases unmatched to any gene: 10. CDR3: CASSSEDRGLMDIQYF. Written as DNA, the CDR3 is TGTGCCAGCAGCTCAGAGGACAGGGGGCTTATGGACATTCAGTACTTC.

V and J are TRBV6-5 and TRBJ2-5; D is perhaps TRBD2 (8 bases). Germline V gene lookup returns CDR1 MNHEY and CDR2 SVGAGI. The length of the CDR3 is 15 residues. V lost 6 bases and J lost 5, with 19 bases in between. The CDR3 region is CASSPGLAQGETQYF. The DNA for the CDR3 is TGTGCCAGCAGCCCCGGACTAGCACAGGGGGAGACCCAGTACTTC.

J is TRBJ2-1 and V is TRBV20-1, with D hard to call. The CDR3 length is 10 residues. V shed 3 bases and J shed 9 bases, with 6 bases lying between them. Germline CDR1 is DFQATT and CDR2 is SNEGSKA (reference sequence). Here the CDR3 DNA reads TGCAGTGCTAGGCGTGTTGAGCAGTTCTTC. Its translation is CSARRVEQFF.

By share of the sample, this clone is medium-sized. The genes are TRBV9 and TRBJ2-1, with 9 bases that match TRBD2. Looked up from germline, CDR1 is SGDLS and CDR2 is YYNGEE. The CDR3 runs to 18 residues. Trimming removed 4 bases from V and 7 bases from J; junction bases left unmatched: 18. The chain's CDR3 is CASSLRSPSGRTQNEQFF. In DNA form, the CDR3 reads TGTGCCAGCAGCCTACGAAGTCCAAGCGGGAGGACTCAGAATGAGCAGTTCTTC.

V and J are TRBV10-3 and TRBJ1-3; 9 bases agree with TRBD1. Looked up from germline, CDR1 is ENHRY and CDR2 is SYGVKD. Trimming removed 10 bases from V and 3 bases from J; junction bases left unmatched: 13. This CDR3 has 16 amino acids. In DNA, the CDR3 is TGTGCCACCTATGATCGGACAGGGGAGGGTGGAAACACCATATATTTT. Its protein is CATYDRTGEGGNTIYF.

The V call is TRBV7-9, the J call TRBJ1-2; 8 nucleotides match TRBD1. The CDR3 covers 16 residues. CDR1 and CDR2 from the germline V gene are SEHNR and FQNEAQ (reference sequence). Trimming cost V 4 bases and J 1 base; bases outside gene matches: 8. This chain's CDR3 is CASSSGTGPINYGYTF. CDR3 DNA: TGTGCCAGCAGCTCCGGGACAGGCCCCATTAACTATGGCTACACCTTC.

The chain employs TRBV11-2 and TRBJ1-5; D unresolved. CDR3 length: 13 amino acids. V was cut by 1 base and J by 1 base, with 2 bases left in between. The germline CDR1 and CDR2 sequences are SGHAT and FQNNGV. In nucleotides, the CDR3 is TGTGCCAGCAGCTTAGTAAGCAATCAGCCCCAGCATTTT. This gives the protein CASSLVSNQPQHF.

This chain links TRBV27 with TRBJ2-2; possible D gene TRBD2, 6 bases. This CDR3 has 13 amino acids. The germline CDR1 and CDR2 sequences are MNHEY and SMNVEV (reference sequence). V was clipped by 8 bases and J by 6 bases, with 13 bases between them. The CDR3 loop reads CASGGRRAGELFF. DNA for the CDR3: TGTGCCAGCGGGGGGAGGCGGGCCGGGGAGCTGTTTTTT.

The chain uses TRBV6-6 and TRBJ2-1, with TRBD2 matching over 12 bases. The CDR3 is made up of 15 amino acids. The germline CDR1 and CDR2 sequences are MNHNY and SVGAGI (reference sequence). V shed 7 bases, J shed 9 bases, and the junction held 10 bases outside the gene matches. The CDR3 here is CASTATSGRNSEQFF. The CDR3 DNA is TGTGCCAGCACCGCGACTAGCGGGAGAAACAGTGAGCAGTTCTTC.

This chain uses TRBV5-1 with TRBJ2-2, with D unclear. Germline V gene sequence: CDR1 SGHRS, CDR2 YFSETQ. Trimming pared 4 bases from V and 1 base from J, leaving 11 bases between. The length of the CDR3 is 15 residues. The CDR3 DNA reads as TGCGCCAGCAGCGTAAGAGCAGGGAACACCGGGGAGCTGTTTTTT. It encodes CASSVRAGNTGELFF.

This chain joins TRBV28 and TRBJ2-7, with D possibly being TRBD1 (5 bases). V was shortened by 6 bases and J by 6 bases, with 15 bases between the two germline ends. The germline V gene encodes CDR1 MDHEN and CDR2 SYDVKM. The CDR3 is made up of 13 amino acids. CDR3 amino acids: CASSVQDLSEQYF. The CDR3 DNA reads as TGTGCCAGCAGCGTACAGGACCTCTCCGAGCAGTACTTC. Complete variable domain (other parts from reference TRBV28 and TRBJ2-7): DVKVTQSSRYLVKRTGEKVFLECVQDMDHENMFWYRQDPGLGLRLIYFSYDVKMKEKGDIPEGYSVSREKKERFSLILESASTNQTSMYLCASSVQDLSEQYFGPGTRLTVT.

CDR3 coding DNA: TGTGCCAGTAGTCCCTCCCGGACTTCCACAACAACTAATGAAAAACTGTTTTTT. Translation gives CASSPSRTSTTTNEKLFF. This chain joins TRBV19 and TRBJ1-4; D uncertain. This CDR3 comprises 18 residues. V lost 5 bases, J lost 0 bases, and 19 bases lay in between. CDR1 and CDR2 (germline): LNHDA, SQIVND (reference sequence).

V is TRBV28 and J is TRBJ2-6; D remains unclear. Germline V gene data show CDR1 as MDHEN and CDR2 as SYDVKM. The length of the CDR3 is 17 residues. V lost 5 bases, J lost 0 bases, and 14 bases lay in between. In DNA, the CDR3 is TGTGCCAGCAGTCTCATTGGGCAGCCCTCTGGGGCCAACGTCCTGACTTTC. This codes for CASSLIGQPSGANVLTF.

V usage is TRBV11-3 and J usage is TRBJ2-2; 15 bases line up with TRBD2. V shed 5 bases, J shed 4 bases, and the junction held 5 bases outside the gene matches. The CDR3 is made up of 17 amino acids. The germline V gene encodes CDR1 SGHNT and CDR2 YENEEA. The CDR3 loop reads CASSLMGLAGGTGELFF. Here the CDR3 DNA reads TGTGCCAGCAGCCTCATGGGACTAGCGGGAGGCACCGGGGAGCTGTTTTTT.

The gene calls are TRBV7-2 and TRBJ2-3, with a possible D match to TRBD2 (6 bases). Looked up from germline, CDR1 is SGHTA and CDR2 is FQGNSA. This CDR3 has 14 residues. V was clipped by 8 bases and J by 2 bases, with 14 bases between them. The CDR3 nucleotides read TGTGCCAGCGGCAAGGCGGGGTCCACAGATACGCAGTATTTT. Its translation: CASGKAGSTDTQYF. Full variable domain (outside the CDR3, taken from reference TRBV7-2 and TRBJ2-3): GAGVSQSPSNKVTEKGKDVELRCDPISGHTALYWYRQSLGQGLEFLIYFQGNSAPDKSGLPSDRFSAERTGGSVSTLTIQRTQQEDSAVYLCASGKAGSTDTQYFGPGTRLTVL.

The chain is built from TRBV28 and TRBJ2-7; 8 bases fit TRBD1. Germline lookup yields CDR1 MDHEN and CDR2 SYDVKM. Unmatched junction bases numbered 10, after V lost 7 bases and J lost 2 bases. The CDR3 runs to 15 residues. The CDR3 loop reads CASTTPQGATYEQYF. CDR3 in DNA: TGTGCCAGCACCACCCCCCAGGGGGCAACCTACGAGCAGTACTTC.

On this clone itself: Other DNA sequences in this sample translate to the same CDR3. The chain carries TRBV5-1 and TRBJ2-7; D perhaps matches TRBD2 (6 bases). CDR1 is SGHRS, CDR2 YFSETQ, per germline. The CDR3 covers 13 residues. With 0 bases removed from V and 6 bases from J, the gap between germline ends came to 10 bases. The CDR3 region has the DNA TGCGCCAGCAGCTTGGGGACTACTACCGAGCAGTACTTC. Encoded protein: CASSLGTTTEQYF.

The J gene is TRBJ2-1, the V gene TRBV6-1, with D possibly being TRBD2 (6 bases). Germline CDR1 is MNHNS and CDR2 is SASEGT. CDR3 length equals 15 residues. The germline V and J ends were trimmed by 1 base and 2 bases, with 9 bases remaining between them. This CDR3 is CASSEGGTTYNEQFF. CDR3 nucleotides: TGTGCCAGCAGTGAAGGCGGGACCACCTACAATGAGCAGTTCTTC.